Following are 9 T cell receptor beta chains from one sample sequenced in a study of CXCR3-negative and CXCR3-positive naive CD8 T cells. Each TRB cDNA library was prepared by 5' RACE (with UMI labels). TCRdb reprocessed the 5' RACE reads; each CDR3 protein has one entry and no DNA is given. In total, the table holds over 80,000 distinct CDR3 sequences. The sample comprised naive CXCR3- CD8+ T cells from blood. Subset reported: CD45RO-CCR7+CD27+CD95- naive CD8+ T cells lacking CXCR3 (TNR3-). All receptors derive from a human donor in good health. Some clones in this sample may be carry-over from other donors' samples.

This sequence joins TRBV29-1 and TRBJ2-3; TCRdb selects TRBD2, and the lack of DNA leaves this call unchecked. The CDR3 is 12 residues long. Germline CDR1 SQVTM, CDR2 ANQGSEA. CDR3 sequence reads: CSAGGGSDTQYF.

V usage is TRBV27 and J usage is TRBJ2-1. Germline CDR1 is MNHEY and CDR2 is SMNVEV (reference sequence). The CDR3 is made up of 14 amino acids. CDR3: CASSLVSSSNEQFF.

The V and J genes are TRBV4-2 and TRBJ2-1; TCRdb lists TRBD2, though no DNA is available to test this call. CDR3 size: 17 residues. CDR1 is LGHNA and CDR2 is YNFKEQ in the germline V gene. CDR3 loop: CASSQEGTSGSRYEQFF.

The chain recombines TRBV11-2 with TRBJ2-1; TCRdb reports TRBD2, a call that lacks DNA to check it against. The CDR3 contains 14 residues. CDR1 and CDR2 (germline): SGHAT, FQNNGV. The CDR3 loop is CASSYLAGGGEQFF.

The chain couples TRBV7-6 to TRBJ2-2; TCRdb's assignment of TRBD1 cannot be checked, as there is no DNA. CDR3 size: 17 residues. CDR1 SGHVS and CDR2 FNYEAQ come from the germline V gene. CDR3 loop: CASSLEAWGQNTGELFF.

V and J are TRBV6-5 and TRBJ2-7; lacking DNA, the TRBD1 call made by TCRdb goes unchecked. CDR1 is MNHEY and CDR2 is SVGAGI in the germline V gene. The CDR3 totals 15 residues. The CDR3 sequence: CASSISGYVPYEQYF.

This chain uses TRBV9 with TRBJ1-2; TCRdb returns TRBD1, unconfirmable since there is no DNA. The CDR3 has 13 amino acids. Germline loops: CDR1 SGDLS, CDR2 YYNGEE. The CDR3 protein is CASSAATGNGYTF.

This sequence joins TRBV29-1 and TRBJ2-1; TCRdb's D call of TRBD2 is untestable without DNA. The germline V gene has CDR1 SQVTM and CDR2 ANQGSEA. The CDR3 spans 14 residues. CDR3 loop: CSVGAGPSYNEQFF.

The CDR3 loop is CASSPYGVGGQYF. V gene TRBV7-8 combines with J gene TRBJ2-7. The germline CDR1 and CDR2 sequences are SGHVS and FQNEAQ. The CDR3 has 13 amino acids. The full variable domain, rest sourced from reference TRBV7-8 and TRBJ2-7, is GAGVSQSPRYKVAKRGQDVALRCDPISGHVSLFWYQQALGQGPEFLTYFQNEAQLDKSGLPSDRFFAERPEGSVSTLKIQRTQQEDSAVYLCASSPYGVGGQYFGPGTRLTVT.